This T cell receptor beta chain was captured by sequencing in a study of PD-1 blockade in classical Hodgkin lymphoma. Study-wide results and limits: The drivers behind the repertoire differences, possibly disease activity or prior therapy, remain undefined.

Time point: cycle 4 day 1 (C4D1), after around six weeks of nivolumab. Each and every patient relapsed after autologous stem cell transplantation, and patients got differing brentuximab vedotin exposure. Comments on this clone: Its specificity is not known. Germline and junction disagree at one end, which may indicate a read error.

Sequenced by immunoSEQ multiplex PCR; TCRdb stores in-frame clones only, minus some. The table lists over 50,000 clones, about 85% of them singletons. This TCR was recovered from a human donor with classical Hodgkin lymphoma. This material consisted of peripheral blood mononuclear cells (PBMCs), taken before the fourth cycle of nivolumab.

CDR3 sequence (DNA): TGCGCCCTAGGGACGGGTCAGCCCCAGCATTTT. This encodes CALGTGQPQHF. This chain joins TRBV6-1 and TRBJ1-5; TRBD1 is a possible D gene (5 bases). From germline, CDR1 is MNHNS and CDR2 SASEGT. The CDR3 is 11 amino acids.